This is a list of T cell receptor beta chains from one sample in a study of blood T cell repertoires in COVID-19. The table came from immunoSEQ multiplex PCR; TCRdb's copy has only in-frame clones and leaves some out. The profile shows 130,000 or so clones, around 85% of them singletons. Sequencing was done on a sample of peripheral blood. The receptor set was obtained from a human donor in a cohort sampled during active COVID-19. Both conserved end residues are part of each CDR3.

J gene: TRBJ2-7
V gene: TRBV12-3/TRBV12-4
CDR3 protein: CASRGGEIYEQYF

J gene: TRBJ2-3
V gene: TRBV10-3
CDR3 protein: CAISEPGLGDTQYF

J gene: TRBJ2-1
V gene: TRBV7-2
CDR3 protein: CASSLGSSGGPPYNEQFF

J gene: TRBJ1-6
V gene: TRBV25-1
CDR3 protein: CASSVPGDSPLHF

J gene: TRBJ2-3
V gene: TRBV19
CDR3 protein: CASTLGGSGTDTQYF

J gene: TRBJ1-2
V gene: TRBV7-8
CDR3 protein: CASSPSRAVGGYTF

J gene: TRBJ1-2
V gene: TRBV24-1
CDR3 protein: CATRLETNYGYTF

J gene: TRBJ1-2
V gene: TRBV7-9
CDR3 protein: CASSWKGQGLHYGYTF

J gene: TRBJ2-5
V gene: TRBV28
CDR3 protein: CASSSFVETQYF

J gene: TRBJ1-2
V gene: TRBV15
CDR3 protein: CATSRVGITNYGYTF

J gene: TRBJ1-2
V gene: TRBV30
CDR3 protein: CAWSVSNYGYTF

J gene: TRBJ1-4
V gene: TRBV14
CDR3 protein: CASSPGAGFGEKLFF

J gene: TRBJ1-3
V gene: TRBV4-2
CDR3 protein: CASSQVTGAGNTIYF

J gene: TRBJ2-2
V gene: TRBV19
CDR3 protein: CASSRIPGQANTGELFF

J gene: TRBJ1-1
V gene: TRBV7-8
CDR3 protein: CASSLEQGAGNTEAFF

J gene: TRBJ1-6
V gene: TRBV10-3
CDR3 protein: CAIKVDSGSPLHF

J gene: TRBJ1-1
V gene: TRBV30
CDR3 protein: CAWSVRDRPNTEAFF

J gene: TRBJ1-3
V gene: TRBV4-1
CDR3 protein: CASSPRQASSGNTIYF

J gene: TRBJ1-1
V gene: TRBV19
CDR3 protein: CASREAGGGTEAFF

J gene: TRBJ1-2
V gene: TRBV9
CDR3 protein: CASSVANYGYTF

J gene: TRBJ1-1
V gene: TRBV7-3
CDR3 protein: CASSLVADSGTEAFF

J gene: TRBJ2-1
V gene: TRBV9
CDR3 protein: CASSVAGRGPGEQFF

J gene: TRBJ2-5
V gene: TRBV18
CDR3 protein: CASSPYRGQETQYF

J gene: TRBJ2-7
V gene: TRBV3-1/TRBV3-2
CDR3 protein: CASSQVGGQGARNEQYF

J gene: TRBJ2-1
V gene: TRBV11-2
CDR3 protein: CASSLARGLQGTNEQFF

J gene: TRBJ2-2
V gene: TRBV11-1
CDR3 protein: CASRFQGYTGELFF

J gene: TRBJ2-1
V gene: TRBV5-4
CDR3 protein: CASSLRFRTRNNEQFF

J gene: TRBJ2-1
V gene: TRBV5-1
CDR3 protein: CASSFFSGLAENNEQFF